The rows below give T cell receptor beta chains drawn from one sample of a study of blood T cell repertoires in COVID-19. Using immunoSEQ multiplex PCR, the repertoire was profiled, and TCRdb retains in-frame clones only, with some absent. The data show under 65,000 clones, with approximately 90% seen just once and more than 1.2% held by the top ten. The specimen was peripheral blood. The receptor set was obtained from a man in his 60s with acute or convalescent COVID-19. CDR3s include the opening cysteine and the closing phenylalanine or tryptophan. D genes are given only for firm matches. Some rows mark clone size as missing; the rest say once, few, many or name a class of expanded clone.

V | size | D | CDR3
TRBV14 | NA | NA | CASSQGAGREQYF
TRBV19 | once | NA | CASSIGFIHNTEAFF
TRBV18 | once | TRBD2 | CASSLRTSGSSYNEQFF
TRBV7-9 | once | NA | CASSKPPGMAEAFF
TRBV30 | NA | NA | CAWSAGWDSYEQYF
TRBV6-6 | NA | NA | CASRARNTQYF
TRBV7-6 | few | TRBD2 | CASSLGGSPQETQYF
TRBV6-2/TRBV6-3 | NA | NA | CASSYSSQGNPYEQYF
TRBV7-7 | NA | TRBD2 | CASSRGRARGDEQYF
TRBV6-2/TRBV6-3 | once | NA | CASSKDSHHSGNTIYF
TRBV30 | NA | NA | CAWRREVGGTTEAFF
TRBV5-4 | NA | NA | CASSLSRREETQYF
TRBV29-1 | NA | NA | CSVGEYDQPQHF
TRBV5-7 | NA | TRBD1 | CASSPRQGAVRDNEQFF
TRBV28 | NA | TRBD2 | CASSPRRMGRGNTQYF
TRBV5-5 | NA | TRBD1 | CASSPGTGAEAFF
TRBV7-6 | once | NA | CASSFETWTVLTDTQYF
TRBV4-3 | NA | NA | CASSHDSGRLNTEAFF
TRBV4-2 | NA | NA | CASSQDLIGANQPQHF
TRBV7-7 | once | NA | CASSSGTRRQETQYF
TRBV28 | NA | TRBD1 | CASSLNRGYGYTF
TRBV5-1 | NA | NA | CASSLQGLQPQHF
TRBV28 | once | NA | CASSLSGGYNQPQHF
TRBV7-2 | few | TRBD1 | CASSLGGQGNQPQHF
TRBV7-2 | NA | NA | CASSLGRVIAQPQHF
TRBV29-1 | NA | TRBD2 | CSVDGGTSGSSYEQYF
TRBV28 | NA | NA | CASSFSGRTIYEQYF
TRBV20-1 | NA | NA | CSASRQVFNEQFF
TRBV30 | NA | TRBD1 | CAWRLSRGPLNSPLHF
TRBV5-4 | NA | TRBD2 | CASSQSGSYTGELFF
TRBV5-1 | once | NA | CASSPDDRRSSGNTIYF